This T cell receptor (beta chain) originates from a study of shared clonotypes between healthy human individuals. Findings of the study overall: In contrast to clonotypes shared by all four donors, non-shared clonotypes had lower generation probabilities.

This clone was counted a single time. Its antigen is not identified. CD45RO negativity and positive selection for CCR7 defined naive CD8 cells, a population that excluded terminally differentiated effector memory CD45RA+ cells. The germline V gene encodes CDR1 SGHVS and CDR2 FQNEAQ. The junction had 10 bases not matched to a gene; V was cut back by 2 bases and J by 6 bases. This CDR3 spans 17 amino acids. Produced via immunoSEQ multiplex PCR; TCRdb's table is partial and in-frame only. The repertoire holds under 1 million clones, approximately 92% seen once, with 24% in the top ten. This receptor was obtained from a man aged 30 to 39 in good health. This chain uses TRBV7-8 with TRBJ2-1; TRBD2 aligns across 10 bases. Material for sequencing was naive CD8+ T cells sorted from blood. The CDR3 reads CASSLRVASGGGNEQFF. CDR3 bases: TGTGCCAGCAGCTTAAGGGTGGCTAGCGGGGGAGGCAATGAGCAGTTCTTC. The entire variable domain, with the rest obtained from reference TRBV7-8 and TRBJ2-1, is as follows: GAGVSQSPRYKVAKRGQDVALRCDPISGHVSLFWYQQALGQGPEFLTYFQNEAQLDKSGLPSDRFFAERPEGSVSTLKIQRTQQEDSAVYLCASSLRVASGGGNEQFFGPGTRLTVL.